The 2 T cell receptor beta chains below all came from one sample that was sequenced in a study of blood T cell repertoires in COVID-19. TCRdb's copy holds only in-frame clones and misses some; the assay was immunoSEQ multiplex PCR. The sample has some 670,000 clones, 85% to 90% seen once. Sequencing was performed on peripheral blood. These receptors originate from a woman under 30 with acute or convalescent COVID-19.

This chain uses TRBV6-5 with TRBJ2-2; tentatively, D is TRBD1 (6 bases). Per germline, CDR1 MNHEY and CDR2 SVGAGI. V was cut by 7 bases and J by 3 bases, with 12 bases left in between. The CDR3 loop spans 14 amino acids. The CDR3 spells CASKTGLDTGELFF. CDR3 DNA sequence: TGTGCCAGCAAGACAGGTCTGGACACCGGGGAGCTGTTTTTT.

This clone was recorded once. The gene calls are TRBV4-2 and TRBJ1-4, with TRBD1 as a possible D gene (5 bases). Trimming removed 1 base from V and 4 bases from J, with 16 bases in between. Per germline, CDR1 LGHNA and CDR2 YNFKEQ. This CDR3 region has 17 residues. The CDR3 sequence: CASSQGGDITINEKLFF. CDR3 nucleotide sequence: TGTGCCAGCAGCCAAGGGGGCGACATTACGATTAATGAAAAACTGTTTTTT.